One sample yielded the 9 T cell receptor beta chains listed below, sequenced in a study of T cell responses to AZD1222 COVID-19 vaccine (dated by TCRdb to the early 2020s). Library creation used the immunoSEQ multiplex PCR assay. The table comes from immuneACCESS by way of TCRdb, which keeps in-frame sequences with V and J called. Part of the clones is missing from these tables; in studies checked, under half for an unresolved V gene and the rest for unknown reasons. In this sample the table shows about 88,000 clones, roughly nine tenths of which occur a single time. The ten largest clones take up roughly 4.9% of the sample. In the paper's terms, the time point label means: baseline before first vaccination. The input for sequencing was peripheral blood, taken on day 0 of AZD1222 vaccination. The source is an adult in good health.

This clone was found a few times. This chain connects TRBV4-1 to TRBJ1-1; a possible D gene is TRBD1 (5 bases). The CDR3 spans 16 residues. CDR1 is MGHRA, CDR2 YSYEKL, per germline. V was trimmed by 1 base and J by 1 base, leaving 13 bases between them. The CDR3 protein is CASSQGRSGRNTEAFF. CDR3 DNA: TGCGCCAGCAGCCAAGGGCGCTCGGGGCGGAACACTGAAGCTTTCTTT.

The V gene is TRBV28, the J gene TRBJ1-5, with no clear D. The CDR3 runs 16 residues. In germline, CDR1 is MDHEN, CDR2 SYDVKM. The ends were cut back, 3 bases at V and 7 bases at J, with 19 bases in the middle. The CDR3 sequence is CASSFPRTEMWQPQHF. For the CDR3, the DNA is TGTGCCAGCAGTTTTCCCCGGACGGAAATGTGGCAGCCCCAGCATTTT.

This chain uses TRBV30 with TRBJ2-7, with D perhaps assigned TRBD1 or TRBD2 (5 bases each). The CDR3 spans 12 residues. CDR1 is GTSNPN, CDR2 SVGIG, per germline (reference sequence). The CDR3 region has the DNA TGTGCTCGTGGGGGATACAATAGAGAGCAGTACTTC. This translates into CARGGYNREQYF. Based on the CDR3 plus reference TRBV30 and TRBJ2-7, the full variable domain is SQTIHQWPATLVQPVGSPLSLECTVEGTSNPNLYWYRQAAGRGLQLLFYSVGIGQISSEVPQNLSASRPQDRQFILSSKKLLLSDSGFYLCARGGYNREQYFGPGTRLTVT.

This rearrangement joins TRBV4-3 to TRBJ1-2; 7 bases align to TRBD1. The trim removed 3 bases at V and 0 bases at J, leaving 10 bases unmatched. The CDR3 has 17 amino acids. The germline CDR1 and CDR2 sequences are LGHNA and YSLEER. CDR3 nucleotide sequence: TGCGCCAGCAGCCACCCCAGGGGGGGGCTGCCTAACTATGGCTACACCTTC. Translated, it gives CASSHPRGGLPNYGYTF.

The rearrangement links TRBV7-9 to TRBJ2-5, with D perhaps TRBD2 (6 bases). CDR1 and CDR2 (germline): SEHNR, FQNEAQ (reference sequence). V shed 2 bases and J shed 3 bases, with 10 bases lying between them. This CDR3 region has 14 residues. CDR3 sequence: CASSLLGTEETQYF. The CDR3 DNA reads as TGTGCCAGCAGCTTATTGGGGACTGAAGAGACCCAGTACTTC.

V and J are TRBV7-9 and TRBJ2-5, with D maybe TRBD2 (6 bases). This CDR3 has 12 residues. Germline-derived CDR1 and CDR2 are SEHNR and FQNEAQ (reference sequence). V gave up 8 bases and J gave up 5 bases, with 12 bases separating them. In DNA form, the CDR3 reads TGTGCCAGCTCTAACCGGGGGGAGACCCAGTACTTC. Residues: CASSNRGETQYF.

This rearrangement joins TRBV5-1 to TRBJ2-5, with a weak D call TRBD1 (5 bases). Germline V lookup: CDR1 SGHRS, CDR2 YFSETQ. Between the trimmed V and J ends, which lost 1 base and 3 bases, there was a span of 7 bases. The length of the CDR3 is 13 residues. CDR3 protein: CASSLFREETQYF. The CDR3 bases are TGCGCCAGCAGCTTGTTCAGGGAAGAGACCCAGTACTTC. Supplemented by reference TRBV5-1 and TRBJ2-5, the full variable domain reads KAGVTQTPRYLIKTRGQQVTLSCSPISGHRSVSWYQQTPGQGLQFLFEYFSETQRNKGNFPGRFSGRQFSNSRSEMNVSTLELGDSALYLCASSLFREETQYFGPGTRLLVL.

This chain uses TRBV4-1 with TRBJ2-1; TRBD1 matches at 8 bases. The V gene end was trimmed by 3 bases and the J gene end by 1 base; junction bases not matched to a gene: 2. Germline V gene lookup returns CDR1 MGHRA and CDR2 YSYEKL. The CDR3 has 15 residues. In DNA form, the CDR3 reads TGCGCCAGCAGCCAGGGGACAGGATCCTACAATGAGCAGTTCTTC. It codes for CASSQGTGSYNEQFF.

In its sample, this clone was seen a few times. The chain joins TRBV28 to TRBJ2-7; TRBD2 matches 7 bases. This CDR3 contains 15 residues. The germline gives CDR1 MDHEN, CDR2 SYDVKM. The V and J ends lost 5 bases and 9 bases, in that order; junction bases with no gene match: 16. CDR3 coding DNA: TGTGCCAGCAGTGGGGCACCACTAGCGTCTACGGTGCAGTACTTC. Residues: CASSGAPLASTVQYF.